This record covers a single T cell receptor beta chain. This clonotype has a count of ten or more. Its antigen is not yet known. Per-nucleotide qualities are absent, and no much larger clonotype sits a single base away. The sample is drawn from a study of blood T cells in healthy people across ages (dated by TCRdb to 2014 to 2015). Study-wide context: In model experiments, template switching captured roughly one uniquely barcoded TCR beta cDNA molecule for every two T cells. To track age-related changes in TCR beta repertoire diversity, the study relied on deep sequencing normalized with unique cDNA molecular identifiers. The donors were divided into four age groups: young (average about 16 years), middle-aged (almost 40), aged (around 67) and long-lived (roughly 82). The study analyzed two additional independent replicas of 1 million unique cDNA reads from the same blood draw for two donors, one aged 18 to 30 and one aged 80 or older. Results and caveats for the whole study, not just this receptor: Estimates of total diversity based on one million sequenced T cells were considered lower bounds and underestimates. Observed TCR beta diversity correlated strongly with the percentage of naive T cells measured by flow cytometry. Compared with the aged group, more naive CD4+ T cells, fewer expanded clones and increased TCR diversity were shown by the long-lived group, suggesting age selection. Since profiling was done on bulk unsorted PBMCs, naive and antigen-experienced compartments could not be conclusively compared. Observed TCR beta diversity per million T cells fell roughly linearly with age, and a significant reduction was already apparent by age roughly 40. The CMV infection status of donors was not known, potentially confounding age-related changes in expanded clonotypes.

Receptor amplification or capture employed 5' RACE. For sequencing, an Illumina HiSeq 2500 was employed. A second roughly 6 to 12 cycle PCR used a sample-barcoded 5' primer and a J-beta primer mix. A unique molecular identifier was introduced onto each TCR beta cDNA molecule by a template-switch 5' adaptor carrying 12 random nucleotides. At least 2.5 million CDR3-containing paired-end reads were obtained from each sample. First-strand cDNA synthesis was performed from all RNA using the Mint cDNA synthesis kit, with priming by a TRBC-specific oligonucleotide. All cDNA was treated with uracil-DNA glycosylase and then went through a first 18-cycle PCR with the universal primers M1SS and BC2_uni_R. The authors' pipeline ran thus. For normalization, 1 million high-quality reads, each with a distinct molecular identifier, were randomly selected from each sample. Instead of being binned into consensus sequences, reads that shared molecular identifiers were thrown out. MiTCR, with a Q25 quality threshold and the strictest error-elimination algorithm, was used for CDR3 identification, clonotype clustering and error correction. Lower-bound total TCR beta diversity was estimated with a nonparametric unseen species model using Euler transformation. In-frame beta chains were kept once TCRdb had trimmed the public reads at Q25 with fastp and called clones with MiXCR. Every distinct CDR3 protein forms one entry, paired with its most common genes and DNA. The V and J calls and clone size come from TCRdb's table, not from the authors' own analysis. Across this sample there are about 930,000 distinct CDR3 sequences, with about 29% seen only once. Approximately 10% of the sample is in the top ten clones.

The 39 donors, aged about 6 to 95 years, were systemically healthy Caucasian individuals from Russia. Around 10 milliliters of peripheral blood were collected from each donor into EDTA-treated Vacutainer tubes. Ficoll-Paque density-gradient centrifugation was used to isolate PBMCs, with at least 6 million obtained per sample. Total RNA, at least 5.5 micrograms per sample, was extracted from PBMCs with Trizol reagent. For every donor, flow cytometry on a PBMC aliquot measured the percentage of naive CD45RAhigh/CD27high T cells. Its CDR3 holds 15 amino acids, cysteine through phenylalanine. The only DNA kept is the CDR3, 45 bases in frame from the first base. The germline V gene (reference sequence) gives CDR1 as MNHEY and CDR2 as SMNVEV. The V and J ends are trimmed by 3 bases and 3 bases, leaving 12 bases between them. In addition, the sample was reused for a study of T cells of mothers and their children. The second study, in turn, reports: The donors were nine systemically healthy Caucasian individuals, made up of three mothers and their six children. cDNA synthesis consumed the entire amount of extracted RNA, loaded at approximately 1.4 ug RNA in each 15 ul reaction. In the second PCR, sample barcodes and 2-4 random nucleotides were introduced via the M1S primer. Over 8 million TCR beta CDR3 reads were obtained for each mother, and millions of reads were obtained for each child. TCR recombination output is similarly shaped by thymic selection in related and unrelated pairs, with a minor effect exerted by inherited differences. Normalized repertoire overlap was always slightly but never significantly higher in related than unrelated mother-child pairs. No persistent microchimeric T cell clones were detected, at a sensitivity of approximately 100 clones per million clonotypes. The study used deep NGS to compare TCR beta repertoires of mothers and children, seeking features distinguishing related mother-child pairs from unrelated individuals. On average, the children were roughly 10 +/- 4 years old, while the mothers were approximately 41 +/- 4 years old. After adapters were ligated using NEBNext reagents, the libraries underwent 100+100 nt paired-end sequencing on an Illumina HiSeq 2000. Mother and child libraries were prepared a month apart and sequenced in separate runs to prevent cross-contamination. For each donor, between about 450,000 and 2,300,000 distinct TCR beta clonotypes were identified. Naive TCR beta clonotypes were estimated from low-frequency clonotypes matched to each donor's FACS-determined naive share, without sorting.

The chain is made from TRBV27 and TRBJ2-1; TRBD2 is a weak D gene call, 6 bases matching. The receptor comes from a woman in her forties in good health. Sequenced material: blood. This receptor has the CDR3 CASSLEGWNYNEQFF. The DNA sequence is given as TGTGCCAGCAGTTTGGAGGGGTGGAACTACAATGAGCAGTTCTTC.